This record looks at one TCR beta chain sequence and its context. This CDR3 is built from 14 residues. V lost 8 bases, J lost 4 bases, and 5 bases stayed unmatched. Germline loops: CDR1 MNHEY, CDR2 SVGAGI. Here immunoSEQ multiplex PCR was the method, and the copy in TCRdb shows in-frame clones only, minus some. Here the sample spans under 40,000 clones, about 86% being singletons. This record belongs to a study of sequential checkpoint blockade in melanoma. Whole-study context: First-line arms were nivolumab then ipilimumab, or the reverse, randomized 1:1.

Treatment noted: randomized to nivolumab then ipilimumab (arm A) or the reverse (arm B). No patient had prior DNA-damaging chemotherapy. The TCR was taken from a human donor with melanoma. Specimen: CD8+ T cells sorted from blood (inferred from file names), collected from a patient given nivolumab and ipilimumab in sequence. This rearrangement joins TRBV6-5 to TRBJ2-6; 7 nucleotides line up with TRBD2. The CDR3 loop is CASGGGAGANVLTF. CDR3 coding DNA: TGTGCCAGCGGGGGAGGGGCCGGGGCCAACGTCCTGACTTTC.